Listed below are T cell receptor beta chains from one sample, sequenced in a study of shared clonotypes between healthy human individuals. Produced via immunoSEQ multiplex PCR; TCRdb's table is partial and in-frame only. Found here are around 500,000 clones, 76% of them singletons; the top ten hold 10% to 15%. What was sequenced was PBMCs. The receptors stem from a woman in her thirties or forties in good health. Some clones in this sample may be carry-over from other donors' samples. CDR3s include the opening cysteine and the closing phenylalanine or tryptophan. Each record gives: D gene, J gene, V gene, clone size, CDR3 DNA, CDR3 protein. The D gene is left open where the match is weak. Size tells how often a clone was seen (once, few, many) or the class of an expanded clone, and some rows leave it out.

- TRBJ1-3 TRBV5-1 - TGCGCCAGCGGGACCGACAGGGGAAACACCATATATTTT CASGTDRGNTIYF
TRBD1 TRBJ1-2 TRBV19 - TGTGCCAGTAGTACCCCGACAGGGCGGCACCCCTCCTATGGCTACACCTTC CASSTPTGRHPSYGYTF
TRBD1 TRBJ2-2 TRBV5-1 - TGCGCCAGCAGCTTCACCGGACAGGGGGCACCCGTCCGGGAGCTGTTTTTT CASSFTGQGAPVRELFF
- TRBJ2-3 TRBV7-8 - TGTGCCAGCAGCCGCAGGGTCACAGATACGCAGTATTTT CASSRRVTDTQYF
TRBD1 TRBJ1-2 TRBV29-1 many TGCAGCGTTGAAGATCGCGGGACAGGAAACGGCTACACCTTC CSVEDRGTGNGYTF
- TRBJ1-2 TRBV30 - TGTGCCTGGAAGGGACCCAACTATGGCTACACCTTC CAWKGPNYGYTF
TRBD1 TRBJ1-4 TRBV7-2 - TGTGCCAGCAGCCAGCAGACAGGGGTCAATGAAAAACTGTTTTTT CASSQQTGVNEKLFF
- TRBJ1-2 TRBV19 few TGTGCCAGTAGTTCTCGCCGGGACTTACGCCTCTATGGCTACACCTTC CASSSRRDLRLYGYTF
TRBD1 TRBJ1-1 TRBV5-8 once TGTGCCAGCAGCTTGGCCCCCGGGACAGGATACACTGAAGCTTTCTTT CASSLAPGTGYTEAFF
- TRBJ2-1 TRBV6-1 once TGTGCCAGCAGTGAAGAAGCTCTCCAATATGGGGAGCAGTTCTTC CASSEEALQYGEQFF
- TRBJ1-1 TRBV5-4 few TGTGCCAGCAGCTTGGGGGGTGAAGCTTTCTTT CASSLGGEAFF
- TRBJ2-2 TRBV7-2 many TGTGCCAGCAACACCTTGGCGGGGTTGGGGGAGCTGTTTTTT CASNTLAGLGELFF
- TRBJ1-1 TRBV7-3 - TGTGCCAGCAGCCGCACACCAAACACTGAAGCTTTCTTT CASSRTPNTEAFF
- TRBJ1-1 TRBV2 - TGTGCCAGCAGGGAACAGGGCTTCACTGAAGCTTTCTTT CASREQGFTEAFF
- TRBJ2-6 TRBV28 - TGTGCCAGCAGTTTACCGCCTGGGGCCAACGTCCTGACTTTC CASSLPPGANVLTF
TRBD1 TRBJ2-7 TRBV6-5 - TGTGCCAGCAGTAGGCCGGGACAGGGAACCTACGAGCAGTACTTC CASSRPGQGTYEQYF
- TRBJ1-5 TRBV6-5 once TGTGCCAGCAGTTACTCGTATTCAGGAGATCAGCCCCAGCATTTT CASSYSYSGDQPQHF
TRBD1 TRBJ2-1 TRBV27 - TGTGCCAGCAGTTGGGGACAGGGATCCTACAATGAGCAGTTCTTC CASSWGQGSYNEQFF
TRBD1 TRBJ1-1 TRBV19 - TGTGCCAGTAGTCCCCAACAGGGGGCAGGAGACACTGAAGCTTTCTTT CASSPQQGAGDTEAFF
TRBD1 TRBJ2-2 TRBV5-4 many TGTGCCAGCAGGGGACAGGCGGCCGGGGAGCTGTTTTTT CASRGQAAGELFF
- TRBJ1-2 TRBV7-2 many TGTGCCAGCAGCTTGGCAGGCTATGGCTACACCTTC CASSLAGYGYTF
- TRBJ2-7 TRBV27 - TGTGCCAGCAGTCCGAAGATGAGATCCGGGGAAGGCCTGAAGCAGTACTTC CASSPKMRSGEGLKQYF
TRBD1 TRBJ2-7 TRBV5-1 - TGCGCCAGCAGAGAGGCTTCAGGGGGCTACGAGCAGTACTTC CASREASGGYEQYF
- TRBJ2-7 TRBV28 - TGTGCCAGCAGCCCCGGGACTCTTTACGAGCAGTACTTC CASSPGTLYEQYF
TRBD2 TRBJ2-2 TRBV7-2 - TGTGCCAGCAGCTTAAGAGCGGGAGGTGCGAACACCGGGGAGCTGTTTTTT CASSLRAGGANTGELFF
- TRBJ2-3 TRBV7-3 - TGTGCCAGCAGCTTACAGGGGGGGAGCACAGATACGCAGTATTTT CASSLQGGSTDTQYF
- TRBJ1-5 TRBV6-6 - TGTGCCAGCAGTTATGGTCTCGGGGCGCCCCATCAGCCCCAGCATTTT CASSYGLGAPHQPQHF
- TRBJ2-6 TRBV2 few TGTGCCAGCAGTGAAGGAGGAGGCAGGGTGGCTGGGGCCAACGTCCTGACTTTC CASSEGGGRVAGANVLTF
- TRBJ2-5 TRBV27 - TGTGCCAGCAGTTTAGGGAGGACGGAGACCCAGTACTTC CASSLGRTETQYF
- TRBJ2-1 TRBV2 - TGTGCCAGCAGTGAGGTTAACGATGAGCAGTTCTTC CASSEVNDEQFF
TRBD1 TRBJ1-2 TRBV5-1 - TGCGCCAGCAGCTTGGAAGCAGGGGGCCTTGGCTACACCTTC CASSLEAGGLGYTF
TRBD2 TRBJ2-1 TRBV29-1 - TGCAGCGTCCGGTTGACGGGAGGGTCGGGGGAGCAGTTCTTC CSVRLTGGSGEQFF
TRBD1 TRBJ2-7 TRBV6-5 - TGTGCCAGCAGGGCCGACAGGGAGTCCTACGAGCAGCACTTC CASRADRESYEQHF
TRBD2 TRBJ2-1 TRBV6-4 - TGTGCCAGCAGTGACTCGGCTAGCGGGGAATACAATGAGCAGTTCTTC CASSDSASGEYNEQFF